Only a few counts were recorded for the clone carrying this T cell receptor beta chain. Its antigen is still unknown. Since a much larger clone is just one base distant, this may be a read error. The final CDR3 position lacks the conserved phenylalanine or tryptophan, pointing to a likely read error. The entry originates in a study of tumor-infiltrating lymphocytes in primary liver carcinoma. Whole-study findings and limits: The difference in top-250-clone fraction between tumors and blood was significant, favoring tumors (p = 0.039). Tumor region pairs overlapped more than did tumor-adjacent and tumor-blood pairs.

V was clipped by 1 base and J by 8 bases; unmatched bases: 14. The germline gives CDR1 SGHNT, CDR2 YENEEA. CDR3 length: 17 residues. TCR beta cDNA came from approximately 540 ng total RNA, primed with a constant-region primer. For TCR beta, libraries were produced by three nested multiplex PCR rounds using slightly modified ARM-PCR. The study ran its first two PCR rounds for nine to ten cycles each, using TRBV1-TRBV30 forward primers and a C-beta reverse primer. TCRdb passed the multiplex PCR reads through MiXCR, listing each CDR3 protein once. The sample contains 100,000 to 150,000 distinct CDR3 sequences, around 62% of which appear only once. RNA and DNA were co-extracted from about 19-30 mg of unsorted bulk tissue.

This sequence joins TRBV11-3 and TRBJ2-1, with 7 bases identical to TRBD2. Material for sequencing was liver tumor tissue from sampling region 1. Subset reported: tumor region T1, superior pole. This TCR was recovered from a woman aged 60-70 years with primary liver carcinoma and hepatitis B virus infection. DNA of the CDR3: TGTGCCAGCAGCTTAGGATGGGGGGGGGAGAGTGGTGATGAGCAGTTCCTC. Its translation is CASSLGWGGESGDEQFL.